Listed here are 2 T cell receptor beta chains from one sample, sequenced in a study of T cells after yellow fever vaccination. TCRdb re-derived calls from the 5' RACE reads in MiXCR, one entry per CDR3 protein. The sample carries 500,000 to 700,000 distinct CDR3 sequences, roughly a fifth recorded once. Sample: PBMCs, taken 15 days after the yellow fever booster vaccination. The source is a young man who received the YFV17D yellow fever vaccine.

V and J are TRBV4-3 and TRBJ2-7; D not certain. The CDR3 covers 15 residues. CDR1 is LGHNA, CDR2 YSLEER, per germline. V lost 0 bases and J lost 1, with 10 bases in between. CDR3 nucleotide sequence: TGCGCCAGCAGCCAAGATCTTGCGGATTCCTACGAGCAGTACTTC. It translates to CASSQDLADSYEQYF.

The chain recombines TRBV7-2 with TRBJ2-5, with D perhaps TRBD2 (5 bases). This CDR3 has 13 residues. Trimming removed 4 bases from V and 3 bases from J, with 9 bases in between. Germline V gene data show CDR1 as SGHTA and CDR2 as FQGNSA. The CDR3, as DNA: TGTGCCAGCAGCTCTAGGCGGGAAGAGACCCAGTACTTC. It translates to CASSSRREETQYF.